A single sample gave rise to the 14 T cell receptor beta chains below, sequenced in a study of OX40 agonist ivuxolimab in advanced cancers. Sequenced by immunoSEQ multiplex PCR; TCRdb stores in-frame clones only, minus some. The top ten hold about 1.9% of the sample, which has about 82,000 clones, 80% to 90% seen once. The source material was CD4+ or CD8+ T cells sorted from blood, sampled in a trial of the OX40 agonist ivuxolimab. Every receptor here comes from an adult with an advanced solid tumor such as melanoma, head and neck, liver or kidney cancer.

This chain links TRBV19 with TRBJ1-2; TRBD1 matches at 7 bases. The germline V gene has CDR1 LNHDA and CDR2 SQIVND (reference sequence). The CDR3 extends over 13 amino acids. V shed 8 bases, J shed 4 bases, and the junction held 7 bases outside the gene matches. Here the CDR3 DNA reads TGTGCCAGTTCCGACAGGGCTTCCTATGGCTACACCTTC. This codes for CASSDRASYGYTF. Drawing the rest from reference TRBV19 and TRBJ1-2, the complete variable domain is DGGITQSPKYLFRKEGQNVTLSCEQNLNHDAMYWYRQDPGQGLRLIYYSQIVNDFQKGDIAEGYSVSREKKESFPLTVTSAQKNPTAFYLCASSDRASYGYTFGSGTRLTVV.

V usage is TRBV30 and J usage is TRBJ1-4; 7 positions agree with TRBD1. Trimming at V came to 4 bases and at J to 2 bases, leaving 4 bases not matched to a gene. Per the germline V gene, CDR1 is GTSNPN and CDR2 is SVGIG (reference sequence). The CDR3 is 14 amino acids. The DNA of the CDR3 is TGTGCCTGGACCGCGGACAGGACTAATGAAAAACTGTTTTTT. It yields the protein CAWTADRTNEKLFF.

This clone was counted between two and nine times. The CDR3: CASSYQLLSSYEQYF. CDR3 nucleotide sequence: TGTGCCAGCAGTTACCAGCTCCTGAGCTCCTACGAGCAGTACTTC. This sequence joins TRBV6-6 and TRBJ2-7; D not certain. V lost 2 bases and J lost 0, with 11 bases in between. Germline CDR1 and CDR2: MNHNY and SVGAGI (reference sequence). The CDR3 runs to 15 residues.

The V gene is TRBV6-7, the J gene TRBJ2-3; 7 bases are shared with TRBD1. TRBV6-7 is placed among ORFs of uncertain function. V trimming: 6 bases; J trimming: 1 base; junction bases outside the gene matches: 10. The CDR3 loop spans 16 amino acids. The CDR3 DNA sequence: TGTGCCAGCAGGGGGACAGACAGGGACGGCACAGATACGCAGTATTTT. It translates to CASRGTDRDGTDTQYF.

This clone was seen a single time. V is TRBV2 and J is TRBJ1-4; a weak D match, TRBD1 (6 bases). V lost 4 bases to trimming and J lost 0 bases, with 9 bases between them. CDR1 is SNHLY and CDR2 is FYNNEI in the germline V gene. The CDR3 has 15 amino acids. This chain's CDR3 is CASSGTVATNEKLFF. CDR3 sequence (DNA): TGTGCCAGCAGTGGGACAGTGGCAACTAATGAAAAACTGTTTTTT.

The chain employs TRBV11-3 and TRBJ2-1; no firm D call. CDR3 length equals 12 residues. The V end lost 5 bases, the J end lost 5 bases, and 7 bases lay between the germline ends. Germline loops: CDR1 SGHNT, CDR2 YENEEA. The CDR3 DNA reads TGTGCCAGCAGCCCCGGAAACAATGAGCAGTTCTTC. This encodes CASSPGNNEQFF. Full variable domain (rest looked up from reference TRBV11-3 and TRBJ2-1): EAGVVQSPRYKIIEKKQPVAFWCNPISGHNTLYWYLQNLGQGPELLIRYENEEAVDDSQLPKDRFSAERLKGVDSTLKIQPAELGDSAVYLCASSPGNNEQFFGPGTRLTVL.

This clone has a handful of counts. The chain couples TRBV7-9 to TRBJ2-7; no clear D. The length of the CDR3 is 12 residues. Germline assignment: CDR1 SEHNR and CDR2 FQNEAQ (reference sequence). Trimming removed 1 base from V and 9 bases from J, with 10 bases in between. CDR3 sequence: CASSLEGLGQYF. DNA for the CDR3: TGTGCCAGCAGCTTAGAAGGGCTGGGGCAGTACTTC.

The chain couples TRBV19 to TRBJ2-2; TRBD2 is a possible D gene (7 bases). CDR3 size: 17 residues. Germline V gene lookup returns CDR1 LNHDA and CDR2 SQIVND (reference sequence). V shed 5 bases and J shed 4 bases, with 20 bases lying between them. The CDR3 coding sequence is TGTGCCAGTAGTCCCCGGCAAAAGGGAGGGGGCACCGGGGAGCTGTTTTTT. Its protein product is CASSPRQKGGGTGELFF.

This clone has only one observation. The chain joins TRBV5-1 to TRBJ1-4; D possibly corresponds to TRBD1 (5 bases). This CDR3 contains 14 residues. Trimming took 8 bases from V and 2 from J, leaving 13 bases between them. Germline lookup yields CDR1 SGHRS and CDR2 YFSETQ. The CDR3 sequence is CASGSGATNEKLFF. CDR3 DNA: TGCGCCAGTGGGTCCGGGGCCACTAATGAAAAACTGTTTTTT.

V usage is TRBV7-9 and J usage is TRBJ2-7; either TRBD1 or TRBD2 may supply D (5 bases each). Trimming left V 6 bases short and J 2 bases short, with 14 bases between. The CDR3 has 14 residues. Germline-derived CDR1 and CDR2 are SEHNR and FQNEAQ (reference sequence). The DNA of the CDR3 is TGTGCCAGCAGTGACAGCCCGAGGGCCTACGAGCAGTACTTC. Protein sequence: CASSDSPRAYEQYF.

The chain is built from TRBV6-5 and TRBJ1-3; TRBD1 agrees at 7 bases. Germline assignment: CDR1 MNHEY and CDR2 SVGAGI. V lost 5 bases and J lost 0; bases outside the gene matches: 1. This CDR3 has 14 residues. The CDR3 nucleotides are TGTGCCAGCAGTCGGGACAGCTCTGGAAACACCATATATTTT. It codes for CASSRDSSGNTIYF.

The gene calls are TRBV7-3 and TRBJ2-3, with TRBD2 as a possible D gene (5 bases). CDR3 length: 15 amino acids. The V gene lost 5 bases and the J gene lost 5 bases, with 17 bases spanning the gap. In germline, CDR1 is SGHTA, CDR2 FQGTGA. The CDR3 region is CASSRGPNGEDTQYF. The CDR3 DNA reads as TGTGCCAGCAGCCGCGGGCCCAACGGGGAAGATACGCAGTATTTT. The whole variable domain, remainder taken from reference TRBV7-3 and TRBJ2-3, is GAGVSQTPSNKVTEKGKYVELRCDPISGHTALYWYRQSLGQGPEFLIYFQGTGAADDSGLPNDRFFAVRPEGSVSTLKIQRTERGDSAVYLCASSRGPNGEDTQYFGPGTRLTVL.

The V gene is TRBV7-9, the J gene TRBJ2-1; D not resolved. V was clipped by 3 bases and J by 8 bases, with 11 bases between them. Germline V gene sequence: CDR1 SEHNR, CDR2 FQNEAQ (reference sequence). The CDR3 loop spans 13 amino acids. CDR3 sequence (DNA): TGTGCCAGCAGCTTTCTTGATCAGGATGAGCAGTTCTTC. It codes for CASSFLDQDEQFF.

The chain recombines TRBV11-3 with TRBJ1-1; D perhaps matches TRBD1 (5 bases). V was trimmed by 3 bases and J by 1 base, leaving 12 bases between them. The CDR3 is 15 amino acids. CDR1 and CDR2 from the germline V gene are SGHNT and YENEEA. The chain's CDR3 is CASSFRGFPNTEAFF. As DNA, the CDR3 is TGTGCCAGCAGCTTCCGGGGGTTCCCGAACACTGAAGCTTTCTTT.